A selection of T cell receptor beta chains follows, all from one sample in a study of blood T cell repertoires in COVID-19. The data were produced by immunoSEQ multiplex PCR, yet TCRdb's version contains in-frame clones alone and is incomplete. The top ten hold about 7% of the sample, which has 300,000 to 400,000 clones, about 88% seen once. The sample was peripheral blood. These receptor sequences come from a woman between 65 and 79 years old with COVID-19, enrolled during active disease. CDR3s include the opening cysteine and the closing phenylalanine or tryptophan. D genes are given only for firm matches. Where a row states a size, it is once, few, many or the class of an expanded clone; other rows omit it.

v_call	clone_size	d_call	j_call	cdr3_aa	cdr3_nt
TRBV9	-	-	TRBJ1-2	CASSVSGRGSDGYTF	TGTGCCAGCAGCGTATCGGGGCGGGGGAGCGATGGCTACACCTTC
TRBV28	-	-	TRBJ1-2	CASSSRRGYTF	TGTGCCAGCAGTTCTAGGCGGGGCTACACCTTC
TRBV5-4	-	TRBD1	TRBJ1-1	CASSPPEGGEDTEAFF	TGTGCCAGCAGTCCTCCGGAAGGGGGCGAGGACACTGAAGCTTTCTTT
TRBV5-4	-	TRBD1	TRBJ1-2	CASSLARQGDYGYTF	TGTGCCAGCAGCCTTGCACGACAGGGTGACTATGGCTACACCTTC
TRBV27	-	-	TRBJ1-2	CASSSGIYYGYTF	TGTGCCAGCAGTTCGGGGATCTACTATGGCTACACCTTC
TRBV7-8	once	TRBD1	TRBJ2-7	CASSLTGTGAISYEQYF	TGTGCCAGCAGCTTAACGGGGACAGGGGCGATCTCCTACGAGCAGTACTTC
TRBV12-3/TRBV12-4	-	-	TRBJ1-2	CASSLERGYGYTF	TGTGCCAGCAGTTTAGAAAGGGGGTATGGCTACACCTTC
TRBV24-1	-	TRBD1	TRBJ2-2	CATSDLTDPDRAGELFF	TGTGCCACCAGTGATTTGACGGACCCGGACAGGGCCGGGGAGCTGTTTTTT
TRBV27	-	-	TRBJ1-4	CASSLSRTAATNEKLFF	TGTGCCAGCAGTTTATCGAGGACAGCTGCAACTAATGAAAAACTGTTTTTT
TRBV24-1	once	TRBD1	TRBJ1-5	CATSGAQGDQPQHF	TGTGCCACCTCGGGGGCACAGGGGGACCAGCCCCAGCATTTT
TRBV13	-	-	TRBJ2-1	CASSLLNGGGARPVDEQFF	TGTGCCAGCAGCCTACTAAACGGAGGGGGGGCACGGCCGGTCGATGAGCAGTTCTTC
TRBV11-2	-	-	TRBJ1-1	CASSPLGQMNTEAFF	TGTGCCAGCAGCCCCTTGGGACAAATGAACACTGAAGCTTTCTTT
TRBV12-3/TRBV12-4	-	-	TRBJ1-5	CASSLVDQPQHF	TGTGCCAGCAGTTTAGTAGATCAACCCCAGCATTTT
TRBV2	-	TRBD1	TRBJ2-7	CASIRDRGRYEQYF	TGTGCCAGCATCCGGGACAGGGGGCGGTACGAGCAGTACTTC
TRBV27	-	-	TRBJ2-7	CASAPEVISYEQYF	TGTGCCAGCGCCCCGGAGGTGATCTCCTACGAGCAGTACTTC
TRBV7-2	-	-	TRBJ1-4	CASSRQQTGNEKLFF	TGTGCCAGCAGCCGCCAACAGACAGGAAATGAAAAACTGTTTTTT
TRBV5-1	-	-	TRBJ1-1	CASSLSPGEDTEAFF	TGCGCCAGCAGCTTGAGTCCGGGGGAGGACACTGAAGCTTTCTTT
TRBV2	-	TRBD1	TRBJ1-1	CASSGIGQGAWSEAFF	TGTGCCAGCAGTGGGATTGGACAGGGGGCTTGGTCTGAAGCTTTCTTT
TRBV19	-	-	TRBJ1-2	CASSPQGDGYTF	TGTGCCAGTAGTCCGCAGGGTGACGGCTACACCTTC
TRBV14	-	-	TRBJ1-5	CASRGSPNQPQHF	TGTGCCAGCAGGGGGAGCCCCAATCAGCCCCAGCATTTT
TRBV4-3	-	TRBD2	TRBJ2-5	CASSQQRTSGGAETQYF	TGCGCCAGCAGCCAGCAACGGACTAGCGGGGGGGCGGAGACCCAGTACTTC
TRBV18	-	TRBD1	TRBJ1-3	CASSPTGQTISGNTIYF	TGTGCCAGCTCACCAACGGGACAGACGATCTCTGGAAACACCATATATTTT
TRBV3-1/TRBV3-2	few	-	TRBJ1-6	CASSQDHRSPLHF	TGTGCCAGCAGCCAAGACCATCGGTCACCCCTCCACTTT
TRBV5-1	-	-	TRBJ2-3	CASSLAGSGTDTQYF	TGCGCCAGCAGCTTGGCCGGGAGCGGTACAGATACGCAGTATTTT
TRBV1	-	-	TRBJ2-3	CTSSQAGGRRDTQYF	TGCACCAGCAGCCAAGCGGGGGGCCGGAGAGATACGCAGTATTTT
TRBV19	-	TRBD1	TRBJ1-2	CASSNDLTGKYGYTF	TGTGCCAGTAGCAATGACCTGACAGGGAAGTATGGCTACACCTTC
TRBV27	-	TRBD1	TRBJ1-2	CASRPGTGSLSYGYTF	TGTGCCAGCCGTCCCGGGACAGGGTCTCTATCCTATGGCTACACCTTC
TRBV10-3	once	TRBD1	TRBJ1-2	CASSKWQGDGYTF	TGTGCCTCCAGTAAGTGGCAGGGGGATGGCTACACCTTC
TRBV12-5	-	-	TRBJ1-5	CASGLLNQPQHF	TGTGCTAGTGGTTTGCTCAATCAGCCCCAGCATTTT
TRBV3-1/TRBV3-2	-	TRBD1	TRBJ2-2	CASSRDRTGELFF	TGTGCCAGCAGCCGGGACAGGACCGGGGAGCTGTTTTTT
TRBV6-5	-	-	TRBJ1-1	CASWRAAGGNTEAFF	TGTGCCAGCTGGAGGGCCGCTGGAGGAAACACTGAAGCTTTCTTT
TRBV19	-	-	TRBJ1-6	CASSIDGGRTNSPLHF	TGTGCCAGTAGTATAGACGGAGGCAGGACTAATTCACCCCTCCACTTT
TRBV3-1/TRBV3-2	-	TRBD2	TRBJ2-3	CASSHRLAGTTDTQYF	TGTGCCAGCAGCCATAGACTAGCGGGGACAACAGATACGCAGTATTTT
TRBV28	-	-	TRBJ1-2	CASSLEGYGYTF	TGTGCCAGCAGTTTGGAGGGCTATGGCTACACCTTC
TRBV10-1	-	-	TRBJ2-1	CASSESRGSGYNEQFF	TGCGCCAGCAGTGAGTCGCGCGGTAGCGGCTACAATGAGCAGTTCTTC
TRBV6-4	once	-	TRBJ1-3	CASTSGTLSSGNTIYF	TGTGCCAGCACCTCCGGGACACTATCCTCTGGAAACACCATATATTTT
TRBV28	-	-	TRBJ2-7	CASSLDSNYEQYF	TGTGCCAGCAGTTTAGACAGCAACTACGAGCAGTACTTC
TRBV18	-	TRBD2	TRBJ2-4	CASSPPSGGAGLAKNIQYF	TGTGCCAGCTCACCACCAAGCGGGGGCGCTGGATTAGCCAAAAACATTCAGTACTTC
TRBV21-1	-	-	TRBJ1-1	CASSKAWHRVDTEAFF	TGTGCCAGCAGCAAAGCGTGGCACAGGGTAGACACTGAAGCTTTCTTT
TRBV12-5	many	TRBD1	TRBJ1-1	CASGLKPGGSLFEAFF	TGTGCTAGTGGTTTGAAACCAGGGGGGTCCCTTTTTGAAGCTTTCTTT
TRBV28	-	TRBD1	TRBJ1-2	CASSIRQGIVINYGYTF	TGTGCCAGCAGTATAAGACAGGGTATAGTGATAAACTATGGCTACACCTTC
TRBV5-1	-	TRBD1	TRBJ2-5	CASSLAAGGGETQYF	TGCGCCAGCAGCCTGGCGGCAGGGGGCGGGGAGACCCAGTACTTC
TRBV3-1/TRBV3-2	-	TRBD2	TRBJ2-1	CASSLSGGFYNEQFF	TGTGCCAGCAGCCTCAGCGGGGGCTTTTACAATGAGCAGTTCTTC
TRBV4-3	once	-	TRBJ2-2	CASSHPSGLFTGELFF	TGCGCCAGCAGCCATCCCTCGGGACTTTTCACCGGGGAGCTGTTTTTT
TRBV5-6	-	TRBD1	TRBJ1-1	CASSYTGVLRIVPEAFF	TGTGCCAGCAGCTACACAGGGGTACTCCGAATAGTACCTGAAGCTTTCTTT
TRBV24-1	-	TRBD2	TRBJ2-1	CATSDLLAGGLLSEQFF	TGTGCCACCAGTGATCTACTAGCGGGGGGGCTTTTAAGCGAGCAGTTCTTC
TRBV30	-	-	TRBJ1-3	CAWSVEATISGNTIYF	TGTGCCTGGAGTGTAGAAGCCACGATCTCTGGAAACACCATATATTTT
TRBV18	-	-	TRBJ1-4	CASSPEWATNEKLFF	TGTGCCAGCTCACCGGAGTGGGCAACTAATGAAAAACTGTTTTTT